The rows below give T cell receptor beta chains drawn from one sample of a study of high-grade serous ovarian cancer treatment subgroups. Profiling relied on immunoSEQ multiplex PCR, and the TCRdb table lists in-frame clones only, not all of them. The sample records about 39,000 clones, 75% to 85% being singletons. Sequenced sample: tumor tissue. These receptors all come from a human donor with high-grade serous ovarian cancer. The CDR3 runs from the conserved cysteine through the conserved F or W. D genes are given only for firm matches. Where a row states a size, it is once, few, many or the class of an expanded clone; other rows omit it.

D gene	J gene	V gene	CDR3 length	clone size	CDR3 DNA	CDR3 protein
TRBD1	TRBJ1-2	TRBV18	12	NA	TGTGCCAGCTCACTACAGGGGAGAGGCTACACCTTC	CASSLQGRGYTF
TRBD2	TRBJ2-7	TRBV5-1	14	NA	TGCGCCAGCAGTTCGGGACTACCATACTACGAGCAGTACTTC	CASSSGLPYYEQYF
TRBD2	TRBJ2-5	TRBV7-9	15	NA	TGTGCCAGCAGTCAAAAGCGGGGCCTTACGGAGACCCAGTACTTC	CASSQKRGLTETQYF
TRBD2	TRBJ2-7	TRBV7-9	11	once	TGTGCCAGCAGTCTAGCGGGCGAGCAGTACTTC	CASSLAGEQYF
TRBD1	TRBJ2-3	TRBV4-3	13	NA	TGCGCCAGCAGCCAGGGACAGGGAGCCACGCAGTATTTT	CASSQGQGATQYF
NA	TRBJ2-1	TRBV14	16	NA	TGTGCCAGCAGCCACTCTCCGGGGGACGGCTACAATGAGCAGTTCTTC	CASSHSPGDGYNEQFF
NA	TRBJ2-1	TRBV19	13	NA	TGTGCCAGTAGTATAGACCCCGGAGATGAGCAGTTCTTC	CASSIDPGDEQFF
NA	TRBJ1-1	TRBV6-5	15	NA	TGTGCCAGCAGTGGGCCGGCGAGGGGAAGCACTGAAGCTTTCTTT	CASSGPARGSTEAFF
NA	TRBJ2-7	TRBV28	12	NA	TGTGCCAGCAGGGGGGGCCCTCAGGGGACGGACTTC	CASRGGPQGTDF
NA	TRBJ2-1	TRBV19	14	NA	TGTGCCAGTAATAGCGTAGGGACTTACAATGAGCAGTTCTTC	CASNSVGTYNEQFF
NA	TRBJ2-1	TRBV7-3	12	NA	TGTGCCAGCAGCACTCCGGAGGGTGAGCAGTTCTTC	CASSTPEGEQFF
NA	TRBJ1-1	TRBV28	13	NA	TGTGCCAGCAGTTTGCGGGGGATCACTGAAGCTTTCTTT	CASSLRGITEAFF
TRBD1	TRBJ2-3	TRBV28	14	NA	TGTGCCAGCAGTTACGGAACAGGGGCAGATACGCAGTATTTT	CASSYGTGADTQYF
NA	TRBJ2-7	TRBV13	14	NA	TGTGCCAGCAGCTTAAGGCGGGCCCTCTACGAGCAGTACTTC	CASSLRRALYEQYF
TRBD1	TRBJ2-7	TRBV6-1	14	once	TGTGCCAGCGAACAGGGGGACCCGTCCTACGAGCAGTACTTC	CASEQGDPSYEQYF
NA	TRBJ2-7	TRBV9	13	NA	TGTGCCAGCGGGAACGGAGGGCCAACCGAGCAGTACTTC	CASGNGGPTEQYF
TRBD1	TRBJ2-6	TRBV7-3	18	NA	TGTGCCAGCAGCTTGTATGGACAGGGAAACGCTGGGGCCAACGTCCTGACTTTC	CASSLYGQGNAGANVLTF
NA	TRBJ2-7	TRBV7-2	15	few	TGTGCCAGCAGCTTAGGTGGGCTGGTTCGCGACGAGCAGTACTTC	CASSLGGLVRDEQYF